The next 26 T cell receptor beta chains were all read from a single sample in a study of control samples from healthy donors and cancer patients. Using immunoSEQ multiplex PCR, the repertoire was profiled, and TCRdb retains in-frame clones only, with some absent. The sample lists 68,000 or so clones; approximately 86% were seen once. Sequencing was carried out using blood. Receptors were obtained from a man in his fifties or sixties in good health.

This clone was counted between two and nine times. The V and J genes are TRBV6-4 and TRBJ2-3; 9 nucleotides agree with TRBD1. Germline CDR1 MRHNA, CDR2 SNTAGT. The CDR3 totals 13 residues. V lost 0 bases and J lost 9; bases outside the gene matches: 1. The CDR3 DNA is TGTGCCAGCAGTGACTCACAGGGGGCAACGCAGTATTTT. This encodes CASSDSQGATQYF.

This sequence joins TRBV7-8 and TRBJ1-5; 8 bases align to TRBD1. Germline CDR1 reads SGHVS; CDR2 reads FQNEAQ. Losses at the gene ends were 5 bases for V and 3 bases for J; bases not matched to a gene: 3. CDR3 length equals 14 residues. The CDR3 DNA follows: TGTGCCAGCAGCCAGACAGGGGTCAATCAGCCCCAGCATTTT. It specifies CASSQTGVNQPQHF.

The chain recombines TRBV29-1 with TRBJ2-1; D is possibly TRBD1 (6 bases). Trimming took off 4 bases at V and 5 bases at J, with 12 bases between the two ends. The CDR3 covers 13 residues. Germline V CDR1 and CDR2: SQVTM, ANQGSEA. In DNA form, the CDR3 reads TGCAGCGTTGTAGGGACAAAAAACAATGAGCAGTTCTTC. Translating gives CSVVGTKNNEQFF.

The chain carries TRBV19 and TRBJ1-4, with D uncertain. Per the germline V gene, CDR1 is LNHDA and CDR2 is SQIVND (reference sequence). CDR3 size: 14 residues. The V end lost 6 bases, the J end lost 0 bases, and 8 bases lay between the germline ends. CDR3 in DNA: TGTGCCAGTAGAGGAGATGCAACTAATGAAAAACTGTTTTTT. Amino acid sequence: CASRGDATNEKLFF.

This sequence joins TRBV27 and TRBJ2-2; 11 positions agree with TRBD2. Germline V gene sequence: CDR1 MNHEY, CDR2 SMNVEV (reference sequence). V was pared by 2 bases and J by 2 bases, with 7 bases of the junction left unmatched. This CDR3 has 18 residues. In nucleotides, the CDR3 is TGTGCCAGCAGTTTAGACGGTGGGACTAGCGGAAACACCGGGGAGCTGTTTTTT. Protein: CASSLDGGTSGNTGELFF.

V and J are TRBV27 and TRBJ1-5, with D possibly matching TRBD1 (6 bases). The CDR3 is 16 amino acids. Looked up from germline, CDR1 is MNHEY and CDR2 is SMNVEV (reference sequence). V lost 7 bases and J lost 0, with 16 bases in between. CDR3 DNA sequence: TGTGCCAGCAATACCCCGCGGACAGTTAGCAATCAGCCCCAGCATTTT. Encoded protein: CASNTPRTVSNQPQHF.

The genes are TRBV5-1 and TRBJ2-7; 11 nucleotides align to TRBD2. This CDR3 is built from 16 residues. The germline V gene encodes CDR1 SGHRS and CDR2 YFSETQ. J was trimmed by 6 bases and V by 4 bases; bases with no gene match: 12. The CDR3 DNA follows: TGCGCCAGCAGCGGGGGACTAGCGGTTTCGCTCGGCGAGCAGTACTTC. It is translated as CASSGGLAVSLGEQYF.

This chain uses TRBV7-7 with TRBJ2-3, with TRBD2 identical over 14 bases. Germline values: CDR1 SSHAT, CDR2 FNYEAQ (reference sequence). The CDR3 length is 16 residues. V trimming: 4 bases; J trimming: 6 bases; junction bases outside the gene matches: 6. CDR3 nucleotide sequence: TGTGCCAGCAGCTCCGGACTAGCGGGAGGAGGGGATACGCAGTATTTT. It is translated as CASSSGLAGGGDTQYF.

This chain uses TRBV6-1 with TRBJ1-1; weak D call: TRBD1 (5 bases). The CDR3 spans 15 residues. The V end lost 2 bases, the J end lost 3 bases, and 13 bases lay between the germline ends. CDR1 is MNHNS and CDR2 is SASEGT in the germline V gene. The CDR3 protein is CASSELTASHTEAFF. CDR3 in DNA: TGTGCCAGCAGTGAACTGACAGCGAGCCACACTGAAGCTTTCTTT.

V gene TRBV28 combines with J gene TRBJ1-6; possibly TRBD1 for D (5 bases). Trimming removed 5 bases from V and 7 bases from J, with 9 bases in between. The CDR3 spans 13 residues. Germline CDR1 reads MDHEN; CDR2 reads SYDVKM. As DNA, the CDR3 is TGTGCCAGCAGTAAACAGGACAATTCACCCCTCCACTTT. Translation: CASSKQDNSPLHF.

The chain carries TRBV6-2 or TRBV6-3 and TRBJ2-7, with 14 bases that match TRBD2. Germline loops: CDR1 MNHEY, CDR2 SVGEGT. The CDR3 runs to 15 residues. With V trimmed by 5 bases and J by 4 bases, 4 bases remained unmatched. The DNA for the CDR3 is TGTGCCAGCAGTCCCTGGACTAGCGGGAGGTACGAGCAGTACTTC. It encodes CASSPWTSGRYEQYF.

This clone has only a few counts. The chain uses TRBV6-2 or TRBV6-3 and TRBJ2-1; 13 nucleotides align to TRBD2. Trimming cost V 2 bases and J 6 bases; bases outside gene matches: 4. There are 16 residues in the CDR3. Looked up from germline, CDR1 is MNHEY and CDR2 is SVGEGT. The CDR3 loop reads CASSYPGLAGSNEQFF. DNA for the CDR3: TGTGCCAGCAGTTACCCGGGACTAGCGGGAAGCAATGAGCAGTTCTTC.

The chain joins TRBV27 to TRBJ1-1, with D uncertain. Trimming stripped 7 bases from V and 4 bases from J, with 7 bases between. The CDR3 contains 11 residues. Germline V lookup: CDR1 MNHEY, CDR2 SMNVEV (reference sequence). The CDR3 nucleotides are TGTGCCAGCATGGGTAGCACTGAAGCTTTCTTT. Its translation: CASMGSTEAFF.

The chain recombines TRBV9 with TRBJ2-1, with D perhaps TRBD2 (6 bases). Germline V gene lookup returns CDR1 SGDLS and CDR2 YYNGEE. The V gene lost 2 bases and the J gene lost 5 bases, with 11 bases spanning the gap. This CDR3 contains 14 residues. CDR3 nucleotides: TGTGCCAGCAGCGTTACTAGCCTGGACAATGAGCAGTTCTTC. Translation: CASSVTSLDNEQFF.

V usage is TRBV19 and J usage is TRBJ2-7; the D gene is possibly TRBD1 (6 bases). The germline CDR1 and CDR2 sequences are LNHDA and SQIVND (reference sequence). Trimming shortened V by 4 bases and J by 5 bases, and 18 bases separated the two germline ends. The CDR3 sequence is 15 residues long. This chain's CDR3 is CASSTPAAGVNEQYF. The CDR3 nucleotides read TGTGCCAGTAGTACCCCGGCCGCAGGGGTTAACGAGCAGTACTTC.

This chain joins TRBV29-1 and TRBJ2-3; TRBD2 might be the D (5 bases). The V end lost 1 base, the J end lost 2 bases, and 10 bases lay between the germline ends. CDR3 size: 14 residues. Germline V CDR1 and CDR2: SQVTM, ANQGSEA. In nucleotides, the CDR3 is TGCAGCGTTGAAGGGGAGAGGTACACAGATACGCAGTATTTT. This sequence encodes CSVEGERYTDTQYF.

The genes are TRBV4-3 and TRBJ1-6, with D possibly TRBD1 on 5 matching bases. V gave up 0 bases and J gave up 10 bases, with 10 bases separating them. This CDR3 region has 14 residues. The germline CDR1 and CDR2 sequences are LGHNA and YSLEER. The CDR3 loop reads CASSQDTGESPLHF. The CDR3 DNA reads TGCGCCAGCAGCCAAGATACGGGGGAATCACCCCTCCACTTT.

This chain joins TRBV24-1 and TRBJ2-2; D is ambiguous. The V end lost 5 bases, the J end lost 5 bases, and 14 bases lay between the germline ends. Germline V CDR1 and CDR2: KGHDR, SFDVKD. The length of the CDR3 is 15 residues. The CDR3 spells CATSAKRGPTGELFF. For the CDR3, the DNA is TGTGCCACCAGTGCCAAAAGAGGTCCGACCGGGGAGCTGTTTTTT.

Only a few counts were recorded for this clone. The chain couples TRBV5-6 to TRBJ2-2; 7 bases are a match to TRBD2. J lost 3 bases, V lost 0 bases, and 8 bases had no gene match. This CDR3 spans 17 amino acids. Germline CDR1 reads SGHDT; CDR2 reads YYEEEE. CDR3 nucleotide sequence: TGTGCCAGCAGCTTGGCGTTGGGCGGGAGCTACACCGGGGAGCTGTTTTTT. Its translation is CASSLALGGSYTGELFF.

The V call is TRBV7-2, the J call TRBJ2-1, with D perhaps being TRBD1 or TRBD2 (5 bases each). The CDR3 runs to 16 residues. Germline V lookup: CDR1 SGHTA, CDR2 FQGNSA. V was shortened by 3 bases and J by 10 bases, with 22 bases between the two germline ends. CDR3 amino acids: CASSFSGTRLWGEQFF. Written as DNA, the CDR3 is TGTGCCAGCAGCTTTAGTGGGACCCGCCTGTGGGGCGAGCAGTTCTTC. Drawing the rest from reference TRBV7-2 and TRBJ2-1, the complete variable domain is GAGVSQSPSNKVTEKGKDVELRCDPISGHTALYWYRQSLGQGLEFLIYFQGNSAPDKSGLPSDRFSAERTGGSVSTLTIQRTQQEDSAVYLCASSFSGTRLWGEQFFGPGTRLTVL.

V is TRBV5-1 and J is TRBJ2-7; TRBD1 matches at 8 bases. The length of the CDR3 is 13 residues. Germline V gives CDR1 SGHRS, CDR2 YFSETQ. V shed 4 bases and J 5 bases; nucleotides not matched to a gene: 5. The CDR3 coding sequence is TGCGCCAGCAGCGGAAAGACAGGGGACGAGCAGTACTTC. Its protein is CASSGKTGDEQYF. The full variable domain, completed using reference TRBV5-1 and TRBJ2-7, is KAGVTQTPRYLIKTRGQQVTLSCSPISGHRSVSWYQQTPGQGLQFLFEYFSETQRNKGNFPGRFSGRQFSNSRSEMNVSTLELGDSALYLCASSGKTGDEQYFGPGTRLTVT.

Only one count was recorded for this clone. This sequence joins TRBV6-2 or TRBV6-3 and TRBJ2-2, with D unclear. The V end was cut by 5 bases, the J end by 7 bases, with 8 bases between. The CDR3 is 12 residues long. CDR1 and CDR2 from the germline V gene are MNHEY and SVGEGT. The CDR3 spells CASSKGHGELFF. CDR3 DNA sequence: TGTGCCAGCAGTAAAGGGCACGGGGAGCTGTTTTTT.

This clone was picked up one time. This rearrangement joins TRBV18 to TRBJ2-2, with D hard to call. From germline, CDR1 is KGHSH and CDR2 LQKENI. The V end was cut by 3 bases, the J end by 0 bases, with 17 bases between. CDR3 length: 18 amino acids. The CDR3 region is CASSPMQRSAANTGELFF. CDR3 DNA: TGTGCCAGCTCACCGATGCAGAGAAGTGCCGCGAACACCGGGGAGCTGTTTTTT.

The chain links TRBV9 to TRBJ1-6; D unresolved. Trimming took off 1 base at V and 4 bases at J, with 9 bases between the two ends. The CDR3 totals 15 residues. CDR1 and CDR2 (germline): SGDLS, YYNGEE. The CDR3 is CASSVSPDYNSPLHF. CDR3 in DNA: TGTGCCAGCAGCGTATCACCAGATTATAATTCACCCCTCCACTTT.

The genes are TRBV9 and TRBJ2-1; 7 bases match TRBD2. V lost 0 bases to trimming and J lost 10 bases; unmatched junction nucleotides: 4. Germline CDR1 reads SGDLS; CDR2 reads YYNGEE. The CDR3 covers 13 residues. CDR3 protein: CASSVDTSDEQFF. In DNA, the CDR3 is TGTGCCAGCAGCGTAGATACTAGCGACGAGCAGTTCTTC.

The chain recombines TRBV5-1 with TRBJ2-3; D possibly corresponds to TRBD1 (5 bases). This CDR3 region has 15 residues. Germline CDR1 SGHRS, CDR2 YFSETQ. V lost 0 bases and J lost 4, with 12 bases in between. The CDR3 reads CASSLAVPGPDTQYF. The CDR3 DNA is TGCGCCAGCAGCTTGGCCGTTCCAGGGCCAGATACGCAGTATTTT.